This is a list of T cell receptor beta chains from one sample in a study of blood T cells in healthy people across ages. TCRdb reanalysed the 5' RACE reads using MiXCR and keeps one entry per CDR3 protein. The sample contains roughly 790,000 distinct CDR3 sequences, roughly 41% of which appear only once. Sample: blood. The origin of the receptors is a woman aged 55-70 years in good health. The CDR3 runs from the conserved cysteine through the conserved F or W. A D gene is named only where the DNA matches it firmly. Expanded clones are given a class, and other clones once, few, many or no size at all.

TRBD1,TRBJ1-5,TRBV29-1,-,TGCAGCGGGGGACAGGGAAGCAATCAGCCCCAGCATTTT,CSGGQGSNQPQHF
TRBD1,TRBJ2-1,TRBV7-8,-,TGTGCCAACAGCAAAGGGGGCGCGGTAGATGAGCAGTTCTTC,CANSKGGAVDEQFF
-,TRBJ2-3,TRBV10-3,-,TGTGCCACCGAACAAAGAGATACGCAGTATTTT,CATEQRDTQYF
-,TRBJ2-5,TRBV24-1,few,TGTGCCACCAGTGATTTAAAGGACAGTCAAGAGACCCAGTACTTC,CATSDLKDSQETQYF
TRBD1,TRBJ1-4,TRBV10-3,-,TGTGCCATCAGTGAGTCGGGACAGGCAACTAATGAAAAACTGTTTTTT,CAISESGQATNEKLFF
TRBD2,TRBJ2-7,TRBV20-1,few,TGCAGTGCTATCTTTCCGGGACTAGCGGGAAGGTACGAGCAGTACTTC,CSAIFPGLAGRYEQYF
-,TRBJ2-1,TRBV15,few,TGTGCCACCAGCAGAGTACCGGGGGTCAACTACAATGAGCAGTTCTTC,CATSRVPGVNYNEQFF
TRBD1,TRBJ1-4,TRBV30,-,TGTGCCCGCAATAAAGGGACAGGGGGCAATGAAAAACTGTTTTTT,CARNKGTGGNEKLFF
-,TRBJ1-1,TRBV30,-,TGTGCCTGGGGAAAGGAATCGGTAAACACTGAAGCTTTCTTT,CAWGKESVNTEAFF
-,TRBJ1-2,TRBV7-9,-,TGTGCCAGCAGCTTATCTTCTTTCTATGGCTACACCTTC,CASSLSSFYGYTF
-,TRBJ2-7,TRBV21-1,-,TGTGCCAGCAGCAAAAGAGGCAGGGGGGCCAATAATTCCTACGAGCAGTACTTC,CASSKRGRGANNSYEQYF
TRBD2,TRBJ2-1,TRBV13,once,TGTGCCAGCAGCTCTAGCGGGGGATACAATGAGTTCTTC,CASSSSGGYNEFF
TRBD1,TRBJ2-1,TRBV29-1,many,TGCAGCGTCTTCCACGTGGGACAGACAAAATACAATGAGCAGTTCTTC,CSVFHVGQTKYNEQFF
TRBD2,TRBJ2-3,TRBV6-5,few,TGTGCCAGCAGCAGAGGGTCTAGCGGGAGCGCAGATACGCAGTATTTT,CASSRGSSGSADTQYF
-,TRBJ1-3,TRBV6-5,-,TGTGCCAGCAGTCACAGGAGTTCACCCCTGGGAAACACCATATATTTT,CASSHRSSPLGNTIYF
-,TRBJ2-2,TRBV9,few,TGTGCCAGCAGCGTACACTTGTCTGCGAACACCGGGGAGCTGTTTTTT,CASSVHLSANTGELFF
-,TRBJ2-5,TRBV7-2,many,TGTGCCACCAAGGGGCGGGTGGAGACCCAGTACTTC,CATKGRVETQYF
TRBD1,TRBJ2-3,TRBV4-2,few,TGTGCCAGCAGCCAAGGGGACAGGAGCACAGATACGCAGTATTTT,CASSQGDRSTDTQYF
-,TRBJ2-5,TRBV3-1,many,TGTGCCAGCAGCCAAGGGGGACTCACCCAGACCCAGTACTTC,CASSQGGLTQTQYF
-,TRBJ2-5,TRBV27,few,TGTGCCAGCAGTGGGGACGGTGAAGAGACCCAGTACTTC,CASSGDGEETQYF
TRBD1,TRBJ2-2,TRBV5-1,few,TGCGCCAGCAGCGGGGGACAGGACACCGGGGAGCTGTTTTTT,CASSGGQDTGELFF
-,TRBJ2-1,TRBV20-1,-,TGCAGTGCTATCGCCGGGGCTAGCCCAAATGAGCAGTTCTTC,CSAIAGASPNEQFF
-,TRBJ2-1,TRBV10-3,-,TGTGCCATCAGTGAGAGGGTCCCCCGGGACGAACGAAACAATGAGCAGTTCTTC,CAISERVPRDERNNEQFF
-,TRBJ2-7,TRBV9,-,TGTGCCAGCAGCCTAATGCGCAACAATGAGCAGTACTTC,CASSLMRNNEQYF
TRBD2,TRBJ2-1,TRBV20-1,-,TGCAGTGCTAGGGGACTAGCGGGAGTCGATGAGCAGTTCTTC,CSARGLAGVDEQFF
-,TRBJ1-2,TRBV7-2,-,TGTGCCAGCAGCTTAGAGGACGGACTTAACTATGGCTACACCTTC,CASSLEDGLNYGYTF
-,TRBJ2-7,TRBV28,-,TGTGCCAGCAGCAGACAGGCTGTTGCCTACGAGCAGTACTTC,CASSRQAVAYEQYF
-,TRBJ1-2,TRBV29-1,few,TGCAGCGTTGTGGTGGAAGGGGAGTATGGCTACACCTTC,CSVVVEGEYGYTF
TRBD1,TRBJ1-2,TRBV6-2/TRBV6-3,-,TGTGCCAGCAGATCGGGACAGGGGGTAAACTATGGCTACACCTTC,CASRSGQGVNYGYTF
-,TRBJ1-6,TRBV27,-,TGTGCCAGCAGTTCCTTCCAGGGGAGGGATTCACCCCTCCACTTT,CASSSFQGRDSPLHF
-,TRBJ2-4,TRBV29-1,-,TGCAGCGGGAAGTGGGGCACCGCCTACAAGCAGTACTTC,CSGKWGTAYKQYF
-,TRBJ1-1,TRBV7-2,-,TGTGCCAGCAGCTTAGTAGGGGGAAGAGGAGCTTTCTTT,CASSLVGGRGAFF
TRBD1,TRBJ1-1,TRBV29-1,-,TGCAGCGTTGATAGGACAGGGATGCTGAACACTGAAGCTTTCTTT,CSVDRTGMLNTEAFF
-,TRBJ1-1,TRBV27,-,TGTGCCAGCAGCCGAGATTCACCACCCATAATGGCTTTCTTT,CASSRDSPPIMAFF
-,TRBJ2-5,TRBV3-1,many,TGTGCCAGCAGCGGGAATGAAGAGACCCAGTACTTC,CASSGNEETQYF
TRBD2,TRBJ2-7,TRBV6-5,-,TGTGCCAGCAGTCCCCGTAGCGGGGGAGCCTACGAGCAGTACTTC,CASSPRSGGAYEQYF
-,TRBJ2-3,TRBV7-9,once,TGTGCCAGCAGCTCCAGACTAGGCAGCACAGATACGCAGTATTTT,CASSSRLGSTDTQYF
-,TRBJ2-7,TRBV4-2,-,TGTGCCAGCAGCCCGGACTCGAGTTCCTACAATGAGCAGTACTTC,CASSPDSSSYNEQYF
TRBD2,TRBJ2-1,TRBV5-5,few,TGTGCCAGCAGCGGGACCGGGACTAGCGGACCCGATAGCTCCTACAATGAGCAGTTCTTC,CASSGTGTSGPDSSYNEQFF
-,TRBJ2-2,TRBV5-5,-,TGTGCCAGCGGATTGGCGGGGGAGCTGTTTTTT,CASGLAGELFF
TRBD2,TRBJ2-3,TRBV9,-,TGTGCCAGCAGCGTAGCGGGGGGAACTCGCACAGATACGCAGTATTTT,CASSVAGGTRTDTQYF
TRBD2,TRBJ2-5,TRBV24-1,-,TGTGCCACCAGCACTAGCGGGAACAATGAGCAGTACTTC,CATSTSGNNEQYF
TRBD1,TRBJ2-7,TRBV4-2,few,TGTGCCAGCAGCCAAGAGGGACAGGCCGCCTACGAGCAGTACTTC,CASSQEGQAAYEQYF
TRBD1,TRBJ2-7,TRBV4-2,-,TGTGCCAGCAGCCAAGATTATACAGGGGGGAATCAGTACTTC,CASSQDYTGGNQYF
-,TRBJ2-3,TRBV29-1,-,TGCAGCGTTGAAGAAAGAGGGGCTCCTGGCACAGATACGCAGTATTTT,CSVEERGAPGTDTQYF
TRBD1,TRBJ2-2,TRBV5-1,few,TGCGCCAGCAGCATAAACAGGGGGCACACCGGGGAGCTGTTTTTT,CASSINRGHTGELFF
TRBD1,TRBJ2-5,TRBV29-1,many,TGCAGCTTTAATGGGGGGACAGGGTTATTAGAGACCCAGTACTTC,CSFNGGTGLLETQYF
-,TRBJ1-2,TRBV6-4,few,TGTGCCAGCAGTGACTCGAGTGAGACAGTTGCCACTAACTATGGCTACACCTTC,CASSDSSETVATNYGYTF
TRBD2,TRBJ2-7,TRBV7-2,-,TGTGCCAGCAGCTCACTAGCGGGAGGGGGGAACGAGCGGTACTTC,CASSSLAGGGNERYF